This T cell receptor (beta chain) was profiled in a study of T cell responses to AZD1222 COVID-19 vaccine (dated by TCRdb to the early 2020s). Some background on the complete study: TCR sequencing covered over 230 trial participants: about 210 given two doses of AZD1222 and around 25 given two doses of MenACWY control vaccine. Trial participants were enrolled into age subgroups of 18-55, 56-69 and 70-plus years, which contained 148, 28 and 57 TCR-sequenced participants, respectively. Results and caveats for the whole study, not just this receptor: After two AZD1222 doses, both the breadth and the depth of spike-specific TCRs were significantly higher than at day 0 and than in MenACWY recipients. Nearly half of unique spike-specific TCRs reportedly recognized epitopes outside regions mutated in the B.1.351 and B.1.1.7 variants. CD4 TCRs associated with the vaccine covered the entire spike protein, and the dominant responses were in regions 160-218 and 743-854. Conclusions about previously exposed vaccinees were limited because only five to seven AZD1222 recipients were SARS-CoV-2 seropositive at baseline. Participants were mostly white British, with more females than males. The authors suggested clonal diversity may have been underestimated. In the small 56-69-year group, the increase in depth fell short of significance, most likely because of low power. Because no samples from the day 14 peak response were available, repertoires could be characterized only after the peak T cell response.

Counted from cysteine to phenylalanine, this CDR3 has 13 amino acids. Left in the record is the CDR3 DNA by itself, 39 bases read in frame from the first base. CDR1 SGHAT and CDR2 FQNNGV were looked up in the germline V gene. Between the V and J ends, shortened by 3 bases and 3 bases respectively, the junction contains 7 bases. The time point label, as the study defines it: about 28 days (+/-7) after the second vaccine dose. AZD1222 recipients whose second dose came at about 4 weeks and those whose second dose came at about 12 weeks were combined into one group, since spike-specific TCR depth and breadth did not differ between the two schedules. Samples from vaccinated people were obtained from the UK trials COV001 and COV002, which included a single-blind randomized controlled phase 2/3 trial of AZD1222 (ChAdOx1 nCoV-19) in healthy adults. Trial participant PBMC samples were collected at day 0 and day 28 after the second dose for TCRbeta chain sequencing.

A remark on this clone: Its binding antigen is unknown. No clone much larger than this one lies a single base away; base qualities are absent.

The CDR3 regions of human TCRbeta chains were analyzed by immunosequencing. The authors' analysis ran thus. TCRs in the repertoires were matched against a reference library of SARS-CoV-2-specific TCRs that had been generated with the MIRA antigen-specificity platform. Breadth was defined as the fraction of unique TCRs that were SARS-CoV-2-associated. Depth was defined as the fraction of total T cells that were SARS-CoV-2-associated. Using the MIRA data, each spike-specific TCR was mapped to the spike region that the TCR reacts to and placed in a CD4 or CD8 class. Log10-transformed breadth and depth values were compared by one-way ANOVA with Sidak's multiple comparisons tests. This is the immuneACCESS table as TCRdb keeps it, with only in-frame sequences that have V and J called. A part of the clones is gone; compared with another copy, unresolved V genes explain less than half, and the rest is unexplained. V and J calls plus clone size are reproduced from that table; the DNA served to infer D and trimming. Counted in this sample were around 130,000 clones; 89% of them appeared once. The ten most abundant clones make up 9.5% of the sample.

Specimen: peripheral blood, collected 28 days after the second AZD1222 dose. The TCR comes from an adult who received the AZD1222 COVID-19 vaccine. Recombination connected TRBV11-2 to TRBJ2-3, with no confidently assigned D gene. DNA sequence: TGTGCCAGCAGCTTGCAAGGGACAGATACGCAGTATTTT. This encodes CASSLQGTDTQYF.